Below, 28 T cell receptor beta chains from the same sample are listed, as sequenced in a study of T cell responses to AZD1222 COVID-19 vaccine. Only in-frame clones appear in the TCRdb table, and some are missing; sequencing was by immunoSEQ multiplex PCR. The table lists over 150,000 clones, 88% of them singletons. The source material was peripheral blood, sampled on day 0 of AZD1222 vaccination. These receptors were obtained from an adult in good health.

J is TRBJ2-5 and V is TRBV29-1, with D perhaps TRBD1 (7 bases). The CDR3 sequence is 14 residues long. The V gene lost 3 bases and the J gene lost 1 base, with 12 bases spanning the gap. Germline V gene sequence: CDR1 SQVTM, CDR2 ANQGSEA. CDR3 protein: CSVEAGGSQETQYF. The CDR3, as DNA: TGCAGCGTTGAGGCAGGGGGGTCCCAAGAGACCCAGTACTTC. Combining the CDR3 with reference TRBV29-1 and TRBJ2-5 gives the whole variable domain SAVISQKPSRDICQRGTSLTIQCQVDSQVTMMFWYRQQPGQSLTLIATANQGSEATYESGFVIDKFPISRPNLTFSTLTVSNMSPEDSSIYLCSVEAGGSQETQYFGPGTRLLVL.

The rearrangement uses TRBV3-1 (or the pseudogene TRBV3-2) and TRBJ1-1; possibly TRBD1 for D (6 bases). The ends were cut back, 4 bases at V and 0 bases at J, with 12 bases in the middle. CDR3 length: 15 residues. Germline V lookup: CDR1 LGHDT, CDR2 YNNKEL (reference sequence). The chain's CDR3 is CASSRGTGMNTEAFF. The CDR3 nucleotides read TGTGCCAGCAGCCGAGGTACAGGGATGAACACTGAAGCTTTCTTT.

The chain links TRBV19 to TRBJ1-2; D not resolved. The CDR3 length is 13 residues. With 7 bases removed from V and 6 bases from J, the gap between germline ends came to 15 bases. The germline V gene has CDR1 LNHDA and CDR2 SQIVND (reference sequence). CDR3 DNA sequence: TGTGCCAGTAACCGTTTGGGAATCGATGGCTACACCTTC. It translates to CASNRLGIDGYTF.

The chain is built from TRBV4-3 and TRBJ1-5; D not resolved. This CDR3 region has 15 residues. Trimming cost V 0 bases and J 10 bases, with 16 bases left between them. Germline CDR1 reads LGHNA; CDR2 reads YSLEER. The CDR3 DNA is TGCGCCAGCAGCCAAGATGGACTGCCGGATGAACCCCAGCATTTT. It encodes CASSQDGLPDEPQHF.

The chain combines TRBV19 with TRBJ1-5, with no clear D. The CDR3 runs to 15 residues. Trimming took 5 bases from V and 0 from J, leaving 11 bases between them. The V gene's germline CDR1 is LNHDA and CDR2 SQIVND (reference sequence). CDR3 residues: CASSPTSNSNQPQHF. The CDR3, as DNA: TGTGCCAGTAGTCCCACTTCCAATAGCAATCAGCCCCAGCATTTT. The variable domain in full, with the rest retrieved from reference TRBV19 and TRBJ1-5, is DGGITQSPKYLFRKEGQNVTLSCEQNLNHDAMYWYRQDPGQGLRLIYYSQIVNDFQKGDIAEGYSVSREKKESFPLTVTSAQKNPTAFYLCASSPTSNSNQPQHFGDGTRLSIL.

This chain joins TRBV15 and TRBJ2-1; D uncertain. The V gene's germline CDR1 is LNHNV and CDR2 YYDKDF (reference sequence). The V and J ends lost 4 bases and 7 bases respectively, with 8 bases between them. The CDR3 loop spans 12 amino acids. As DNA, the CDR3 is TGTGCCACCAGCATAATTCCGAATGAGCAGTTCTTC. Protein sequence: CATSIIPNEQFF.

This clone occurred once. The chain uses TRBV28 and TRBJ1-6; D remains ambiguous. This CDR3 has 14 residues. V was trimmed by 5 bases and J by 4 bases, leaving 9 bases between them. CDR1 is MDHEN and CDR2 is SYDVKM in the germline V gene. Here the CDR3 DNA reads TGTGCCAGCAGTAGCGGTGGGTATAATTCACCCCTCCACTTT. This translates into CASSSGGYNSPLHF.

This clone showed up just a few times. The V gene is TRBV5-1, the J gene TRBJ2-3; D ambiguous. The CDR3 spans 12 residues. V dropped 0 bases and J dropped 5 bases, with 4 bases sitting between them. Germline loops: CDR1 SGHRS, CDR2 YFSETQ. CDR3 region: CASSLEVDTQYF. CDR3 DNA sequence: TGCGCCAGCAGCTTGGAAGTAGATACGCAGTATTTT.

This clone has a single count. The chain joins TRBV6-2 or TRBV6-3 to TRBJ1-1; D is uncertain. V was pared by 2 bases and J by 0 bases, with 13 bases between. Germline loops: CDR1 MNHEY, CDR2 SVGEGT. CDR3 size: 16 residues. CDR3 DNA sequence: TGTGCCAGCAGTTACGCAACCGGGTCACTGAACACTGAAGCTTTCTTT. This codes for CASSYATGSLNTEAFF.

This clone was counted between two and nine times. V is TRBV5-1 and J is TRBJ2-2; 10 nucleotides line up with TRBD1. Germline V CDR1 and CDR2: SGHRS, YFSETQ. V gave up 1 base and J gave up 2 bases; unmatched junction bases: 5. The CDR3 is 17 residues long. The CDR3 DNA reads TGCGCCAGCAGCTTGAAAAGGACAGGGGGAAACACCGGGGAGCTGTTTTTT. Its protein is CASSLKRTGGNTGELFF.

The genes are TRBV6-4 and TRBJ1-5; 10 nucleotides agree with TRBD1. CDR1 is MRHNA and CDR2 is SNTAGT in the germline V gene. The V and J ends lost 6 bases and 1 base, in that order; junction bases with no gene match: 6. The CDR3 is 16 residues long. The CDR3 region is CASRKTGGKSNQPQHF. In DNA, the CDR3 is TGTGCCAGCAGGAAGACAGGGGGCAAGAGCAATCAGCCCCAGCATTTT.

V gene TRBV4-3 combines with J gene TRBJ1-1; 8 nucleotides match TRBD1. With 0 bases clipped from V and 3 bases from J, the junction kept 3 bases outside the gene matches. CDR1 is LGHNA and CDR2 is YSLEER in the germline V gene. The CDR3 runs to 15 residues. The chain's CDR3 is CASSQDSGGYTEAFF. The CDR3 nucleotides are TGCGCCAGCAGCCAAGATTCAGGGGGCTACACTGAAGCTTTCTTT.

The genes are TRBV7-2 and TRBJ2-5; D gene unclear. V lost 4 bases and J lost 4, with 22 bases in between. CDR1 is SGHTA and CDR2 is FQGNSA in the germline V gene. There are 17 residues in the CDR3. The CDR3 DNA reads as TGTGCCAGCAGCTCCCAACTGAGGCAGGTCGGACGAGAGACCCAGTACTTC. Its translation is CASSSQLRQVGRETQYF.

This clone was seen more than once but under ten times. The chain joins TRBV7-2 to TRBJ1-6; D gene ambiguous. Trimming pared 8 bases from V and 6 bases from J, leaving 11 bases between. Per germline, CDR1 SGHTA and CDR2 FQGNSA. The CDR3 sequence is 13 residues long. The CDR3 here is CASGDGSNSPLHF. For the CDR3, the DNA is TGTGCCAGCGGTGACGGTTCTAATTCACCCCTCCACTTT.

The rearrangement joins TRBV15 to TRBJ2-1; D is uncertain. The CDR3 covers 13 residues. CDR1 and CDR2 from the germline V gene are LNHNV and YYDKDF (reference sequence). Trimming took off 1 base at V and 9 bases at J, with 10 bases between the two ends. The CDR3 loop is CATSRAQLGEQFF. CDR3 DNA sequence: TGTGCCACCAGCAGAGCTCAGTTGGGTGAGCAGTTCTTC.

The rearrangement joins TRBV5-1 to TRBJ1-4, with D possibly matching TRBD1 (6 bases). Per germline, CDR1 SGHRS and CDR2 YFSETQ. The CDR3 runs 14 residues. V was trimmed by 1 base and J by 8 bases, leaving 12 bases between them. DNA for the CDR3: TGCGCCAGCAGCTTGTCAGGGGATCGGGAAAAACTGTTTTTT. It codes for CASSLSGDREKLFF. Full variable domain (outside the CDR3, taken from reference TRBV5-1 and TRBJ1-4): KAGVTQTPRYLIKTRGQQVTLSCSPISGHRSVSWYQQTPGQGLQFLFEYFSETQRNKGNFPGRFSGRQFSNSRSEMNVSTLELGDSALYLCASSLSGDREKLFFGSGTQLSVL.

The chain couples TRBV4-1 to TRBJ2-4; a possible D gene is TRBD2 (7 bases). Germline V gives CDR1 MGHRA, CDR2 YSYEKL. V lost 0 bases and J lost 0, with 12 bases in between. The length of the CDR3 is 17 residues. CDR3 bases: TGCGCCAGCAGCCAAGATTTGGGAGGGGGAGCCAAAAACATTCAGTACTTC. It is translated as CASSQDLGGGAKNIQYF.

Here the CDR3 reads CASSEQGTGANVLTF. The CDR3 DNA reads as TGTGCCAGCAGTGAACAGGGAACTGGGGCCAACGTCCTGACTTTC. This rearrangement joins TRBV6-1 to TRBJ2-6, with D possibly TRBD1 on 5 matching bases. V was cut by 2 bases and J by 2 bases, with 7 bases left in between. The CDR3 is made up of 15 amino acids. Germline assignment: CDR1 MNHNS and CDR2 SASEGT.

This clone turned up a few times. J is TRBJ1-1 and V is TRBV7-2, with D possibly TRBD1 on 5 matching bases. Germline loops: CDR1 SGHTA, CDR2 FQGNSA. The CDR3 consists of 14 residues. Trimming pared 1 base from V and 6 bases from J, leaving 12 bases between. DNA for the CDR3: TGTGCCAGCAGCTTAGGTAGGGTGGGGGCTGAAGCTTTCTTT. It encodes CASSLGRVGAEAFF.

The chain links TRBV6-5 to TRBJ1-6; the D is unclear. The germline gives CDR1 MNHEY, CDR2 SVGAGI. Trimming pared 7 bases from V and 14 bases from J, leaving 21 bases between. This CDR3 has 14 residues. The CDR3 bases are TGTGCCAGCACCTACTCTAGGACCCTAAACACCCTCCACTTT. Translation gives CASTYSRTLNTLHF.

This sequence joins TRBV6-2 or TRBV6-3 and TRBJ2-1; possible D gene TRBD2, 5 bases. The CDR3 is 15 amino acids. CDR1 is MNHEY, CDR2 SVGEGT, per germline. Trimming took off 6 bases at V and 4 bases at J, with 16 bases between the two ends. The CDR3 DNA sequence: TGTGCCAGCAGCGAGGGAGTAGGGCTTTACAATGAGCAGTTCTTC. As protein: CASSEGVGLYNEQFF.

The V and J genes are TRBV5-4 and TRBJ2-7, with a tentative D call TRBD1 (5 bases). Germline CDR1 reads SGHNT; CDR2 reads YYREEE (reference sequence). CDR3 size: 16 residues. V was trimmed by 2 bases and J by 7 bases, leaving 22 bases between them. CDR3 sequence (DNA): TGTGCCAGCAGCTTTGGTTGGTGGGGCACCCGTTGGGAGCAGTACTTC. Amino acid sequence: CASSFGWWGTRWEQYF.

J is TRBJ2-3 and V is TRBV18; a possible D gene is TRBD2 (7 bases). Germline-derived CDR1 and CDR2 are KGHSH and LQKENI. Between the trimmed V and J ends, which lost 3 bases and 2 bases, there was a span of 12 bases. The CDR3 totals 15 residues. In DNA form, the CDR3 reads TGTGCCAGCTCACCCACGGGGGGCTTCACAGATACGCAGTATTTT. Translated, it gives CASSPTGGFTDTQYF.

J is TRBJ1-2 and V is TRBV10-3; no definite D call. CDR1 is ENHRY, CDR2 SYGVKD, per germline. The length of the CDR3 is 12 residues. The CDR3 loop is CAHHSRERGYTF. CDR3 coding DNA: TGTGCACATCACTCTAGGGAACGGGGCTACACCTTC.

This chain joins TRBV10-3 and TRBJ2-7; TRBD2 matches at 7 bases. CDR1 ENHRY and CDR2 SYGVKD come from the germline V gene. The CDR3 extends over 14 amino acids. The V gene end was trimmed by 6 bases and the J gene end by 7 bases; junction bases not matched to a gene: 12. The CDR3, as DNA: TGTGCCATCAGGACGGGGACCCTCGGGGGGGAGCAGTACTTC. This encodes CAIRTGTLGGEQYF.

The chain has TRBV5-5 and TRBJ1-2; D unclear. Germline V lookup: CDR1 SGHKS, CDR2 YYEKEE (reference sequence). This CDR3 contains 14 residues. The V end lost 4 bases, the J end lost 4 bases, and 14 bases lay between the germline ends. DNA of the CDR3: TGTGCCAGCAGCCCCGGTAGGGAACTCTATGGCTACACCTTC. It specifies CASSPGRELYGYTF.

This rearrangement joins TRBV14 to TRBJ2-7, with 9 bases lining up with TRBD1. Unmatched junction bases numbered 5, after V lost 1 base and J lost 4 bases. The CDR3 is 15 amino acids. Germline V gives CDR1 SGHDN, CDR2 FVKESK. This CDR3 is CASSQGYRGLYEQYF. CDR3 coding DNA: TGTGCCAGCAGCCAAGGCTACAGGGGGCTATACGAGCAGTACTTC.

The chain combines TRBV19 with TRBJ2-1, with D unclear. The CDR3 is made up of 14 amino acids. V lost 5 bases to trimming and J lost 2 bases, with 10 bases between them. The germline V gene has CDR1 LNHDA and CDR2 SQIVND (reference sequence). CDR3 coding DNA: TGTGCCAGTAGTCCCAATATCCCCTACAATGAGCAGTTCTTC. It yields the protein CASSPNIPYNEQFF. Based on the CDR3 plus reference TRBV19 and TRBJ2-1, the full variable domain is DGGITQSPKYLFRKEGQNVTLSCEQNLNHDAMYWYRQDPGQGLRLIYYSQIVNDFQKGDIAEGYSVSREKKESFPLTVTSAQKNPTAFYLCASSPNIPYNEQFFGPGTRLTVL.